This TCR beta chain was captured in a study of blood T cell repertoires in COVID-19. Trimming cost V 3 bases and J 2 bases, with 10 bases left between them. CDR1 MDHEN and CDR2 SYDVKM come from the germline V gene. The CDR3 length is 14 residues. Profiled with immunoSEQ multiplex PCR; TCRdb holds only in-frame clones, not every one. The sample shows over 150,000 clones, approximately 89% of them seen only once. Sequenced sample: PBMCs or T cells enriched from blood (not recorded which). The chain is built from TRBV28 and TRBJ1-2; TRBD1 is a possible D gene (5 bases). The TCR sequence derives from a man aged 35-49 years who had recovered from COVID-19. The CDR3 sequence is CASSFLGLNYGYTF. CDR3 bases: TGTGCCAGCAGTTTCTTGGGACTAAACTATGGCTACACCTTC.